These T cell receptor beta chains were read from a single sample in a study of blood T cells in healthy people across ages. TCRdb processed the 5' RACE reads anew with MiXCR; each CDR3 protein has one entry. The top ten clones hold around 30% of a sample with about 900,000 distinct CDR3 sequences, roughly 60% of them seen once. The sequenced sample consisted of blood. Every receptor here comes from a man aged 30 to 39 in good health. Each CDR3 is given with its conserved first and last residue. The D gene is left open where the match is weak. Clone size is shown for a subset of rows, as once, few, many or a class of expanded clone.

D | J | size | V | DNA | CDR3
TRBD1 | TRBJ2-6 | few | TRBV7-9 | TGTGCCAGCAGCCCAGGACAGGGTAACTCTGGGGCCAACGTCCTGACTTTC | CASSPGQGNSGANVLTF
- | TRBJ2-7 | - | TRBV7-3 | TGTGCCAGCAGCTCAGACCCCGGACTTGTCTACGAGCAGTACTTC | CASSSDPGLVYEQYF
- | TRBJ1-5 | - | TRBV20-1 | TGCAGTGTTCTGCGGCAGGTCGGCAATCAGCCCCAGCATTTT | CSVLRQVGNQPQHF
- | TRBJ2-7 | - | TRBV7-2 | TGTGCCAGCAGCTACGACTGGGGCGAGCAGTACTTC | CASSYDWGEQYF
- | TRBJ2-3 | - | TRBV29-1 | TGCAGCGTGACACTACTAGACGGTAGCACAGATACGCAGTATTTT | CSVTLLDGSTDTQYF
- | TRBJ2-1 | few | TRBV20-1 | TGCAGTGCTAGGAACAGAAGCTCCTACAATGAGCAGTTCTTC | CSARNRSSYNEQFF
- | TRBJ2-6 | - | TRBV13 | TGTGCCAGCAGCCCTAGTAGAGGATCTGGGGCCAACGTCCTGACTTTC | CASSPSRGSGANVLTF
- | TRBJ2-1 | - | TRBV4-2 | TGTGCCAGCGCAGACAGCGGAGTCAATGAGCAGTTCTTC | CASADSGVNEQFF
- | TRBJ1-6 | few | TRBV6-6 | TGTGCCAGCAGTTACTCAGCAGCCTATAATTCACCCCTCCACTTT | CASSYSAAYNSPLHF
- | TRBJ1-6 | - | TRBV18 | TGTGCCAGCTCACCAGCAGGGACCAATTCACCCCTCCACTTT | CASSPAGTNSPLHF
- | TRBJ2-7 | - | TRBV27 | TGTGCCAGCAGTGCCCGGGACGGTGCCTACGAGCAGTACTTC | CASSARDGAYEQYF
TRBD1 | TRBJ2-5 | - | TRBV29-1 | TGCAGCGGGCTGACAGGGCCCGGGGAGACCCAGTACTTC | CSGLTGPGETQYF
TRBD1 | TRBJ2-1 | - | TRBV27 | TGTGCCAGCACCCCTTGGGGGACAGGGGACAATGAGCAGTTCTTC | CASTPWGTGDNEQFF
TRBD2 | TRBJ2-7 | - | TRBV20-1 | TGCAGTGCTAGAGATGCCAGGCTAGCGGCCAATGAGCAGTACTTC | CSARDARLAANEQYF
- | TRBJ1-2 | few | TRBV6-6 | TGTGCCAGCATTACGGACAGACCCAACTATGGCTACACCTTC | CASITDRPNYGYTF
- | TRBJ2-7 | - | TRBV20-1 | TGCAGTGCGCTATATAGATACGAGCAGTACTTC | CSALYRYEQYF
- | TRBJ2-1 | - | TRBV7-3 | TGTGCCAGCAGCTTAAACGGCAGGGGGCAGTTCTTC | CASSLNGRGQFF
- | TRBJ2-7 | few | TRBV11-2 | TGTGCCAGCAGCTTAGCTCCGGACAGCCACTACGAGCAGTACTTC | CASSLAPDSHYEQYF